In this sample, the clone carrying this T cell receptor beta chain is medium-sized (0.01 to 0.1%). The sample originates from a study of control samples from healthy donors and cancer patients. Only in-frame clones appear in the TCRdb table, and some are missing; sequencing was by immunoSEQ multiplex PCR. This table holds over 50,000 clones, about 80% found once. The CDR3 consists of 14 residues. Germline CDR1 reads SGDLS; CDR2 reads YYNGEE. Trimming left V 0 bases short and J 5 bases short, with 8 bases between. The chain combines TRBV9 with TRBJ1-4, with a tentative D call TRBD1 (5 bases). This receptor was taken from a man between 70 and 80 years old in good health. The sample taken for sequencing was blood. The CDR3 is CASSVGPGNEKLFF. For the CDR3, the DNA is TGTGCCAGCAGCGTAGGCCCAGGGAATGAAAAACTGTTTTTT.